Listed below are T cell receptor beta chains from one sample, sequenced in a study of CD8+CD57+ T cells in acquired aplastic anemia. TCRdb re-analysed the reads in MiXCR, keeping a single row per CDR3 protein. The sample has approximately 220,000 distinct CDR3 sequences, 40% to 60% seen once. The specimen sequenced was sorted CD4+, CD8+, or CD8+CD57+ T cells (not recorded which) from PBMCs. These TCRs come from a human donor with aplastic anemia. Each CDR3 is given with its conserved first and last residue. Fields, in order: V gene, J gene, CDR3 protein.

V: TRBV2
J: TRBJ2-5
CDR3: CASGTGPEETQYF

V: TRBV19
J: TRBJ1-2
CDR3: CASSISAATYGYTF

V: TRBV12-5
J: TRBJ2-7
CDR3: CASGRGQTYEQYF

V: TRBV7-9
J: TRBJ1-4
CDR3: CASSLAHGTGVEKLFF

V: TRBV7-2
J: TRBJ2-5
CDR3: CASSLEDRQTQYF

V: TRBV9
J: TRBJ2-1
CDR3: CASSQAGGDLKQFF

V: TRBV19
J: TRBJ1-1
CDR3: CASTRRGDSLNTEAFF

V: TRBV3-1
J: TRBJ1-4
CDR3: CASSQDLSFEKLFF

V: TRBV16
J: TRBJ2-7
CDR3: CASSQWDGSYEQYF

V: TRBV24-1
J: TRBJ2-3
CDR3: CATSEKRGGTDTQYF

V: TRBV7-2
J: TRBJ1-3
CDR3: CASSGGPGNTIYF

V: TRBV5-4
J: TRBJ1-2
CDR3: CASSLEQGSNYGYTF

V: TRBV29-1
J: TRBJ1-3
CDR3: CSVVRAGNTIYF

V: TRBV5-1
J: TRBJ2-2
CDR3: CASSPMDRLTGELFF